The 10 T cell receptor beta chains listed next were all sequenced from one sample in a study of radiotherapy plus CTLA-4 blockade in lung cancer. Only in-frame clones appear in the TCRdb table, and some are missing; sequencing was by immunoSEQ multiplex PCR. This table holds roughly 51,000 clones, approximately 86% found once. The sequences come from peripheral blood, collected from a patient treated with radiotherapy plus ipilimumab. The receptors stem from a human donor with non-small cell lung cancer that progressed on radiotherapy plus ipilimumab. Some clones in this sample may be carry-over from other donors' samples.

The chain combines TRBV10-1 with TRBJ2-2; a possible D gene is TRBD2 (6 bases). This CDR3 comprises 14 residues. Trimming shortened V by 7 bases and J by 4 bases, and 13 bases separated the two germline ends. Germline CDR1 reads WNHNN; CDR2 reads SYGVQD (reference sequence). CDR3 protein: CASTWGEGTGELFF. The DNA of the CDR3 is TGCGCCAGCACTTGGGGGGAAGGCACCGGGGAGCTGTTTTTT.

The gene calls are TRBV6-5 and TRBJ2-4, with a possible D match to TRBD1 (6 bases). Trimming took 0 bases from V and 6 from J, leaving 12 bases between them. Germline V gives CDR1 MNHEY, CDR2 SVGAGI. This CDR3 spans 15 amino acids. The CDR3 loop is CASSYSRAGANIQYF. The CDR3 coding sequence is TGTGCCAGCAGTTACTCCCGCGCAGGGGCAAACATTCAGTACTTC.

CDR3: CAWSGLAGTETQYF. In DNA, the CDR3 is TGTGCCTGGAGTGGACTAGCGGGAACGGAGACCCAGTACTTC. The V and J genes are TRBV30 and TRBJ2-5, with 11 bases fitting TRBD2. Per the germline V gene, CDR1 is GTSNPN and CDR2 is SVGIG (reference sequence). Losses at the gene ends were 1 base for V and 5 bases for J; bases not matched to a gene: 3. This CDR3 is built from 14 residues.

The chain recombines TRBV18 with TRBJ2-3; D is unresolved. The V gene lost 6 bases and the J gene lost 5 bases, with 15 bases spanning the gap. The germline gives CDR1 KGHSH, CDR2 LQKENI. The CDR3 runs 14 residues. CDR3 bases: TGTGCCAGCTCGCCTTACTCCGTGAAAGATACGCAGTATTTT. Its protein product is CASSPYSVKDTQYF.

V and J are TRBV9 and TRBJ2-3; 7 bases match TRBD1. The ends lost 6 bases at V and 4 bases at J; junction bases unmatched: 8. CDR3 length equals 14 residues. Germline V gene lookup returns CDR1 SGDLS and CDR2 YYNGEE. CDR3 amino acids: CASTGQVVADTQYF. The DNA of the CDR3 is TGTGCCAGCACCGGACAGGTTGTGGCAGATACGCAGTATTTT.

The chain couples TRBV5-1 to TRBJ2-3; a possible D gene is TRBD2 (6 bases). CDR3 size: 14 residues. Germline lookup yields CDR1 SGHRS and CDR2 YFSETQ. With 3 bases removed from V and 6 bases from J, the gap between germline ends came to 14 bases. This CDR3 is CASSSGTLTDTQYF. The DNA for the CDR3 is TGCGCCAGCAGCTCCGGGACTTTGACTGATACGCAGTATTTT.

The V call is TRBV6-6, the J call TRBJ1-2; TRBD1 might be the D (5 bases). Trimming left V 0 bases short and J 2 bases short, with 10 bases between. Germline loops: CDR1 MNHNY, CDR2 SVGAGI (reference sequence). The CDR3 spans 15 residues. The CDR3 region has the DNA TGTGCCAGCAGTTACTCGGGGGGAGTAAACTATGGCTACACCTTC. Its translation is CASSYSGGVNYGYTF.

The chain couples TRBV5-6 to TRBJ2-5; weak D call: TRBD2 (6 bases). Germline loops: CDR1 SGHDT, CDR2 YYEEEE. The CDR3 is made up of 13 amino acids. The ends were cut back, 5 bases at V and 4 bases at J, with 12 bases in the middle. For the CDR3, the DNA is TGTGCCAGCAGACCGCGGGGCAGAGAGACCCAGTACTTC. This gives the protein CASRPRGRETQYF.

The gene calls are TRBV2 and TRBJ1-1; D gene ambiguous. The CDR3 has 12 amino acids. Trimming removed 3 bases from V and 10 bases from J, with 12 bases in between. Germline CDR1 SNHLY, CDR2 FYNNEI. The CDR3 region is CASSEFSRGAFF. In DNA form, the CDR3 reads TGTGCCAGCAGTGAGTTCAGTCGGGGAGCTTTCTTT.

The chain has TRBV7-8 and TRBJ1-2; maybe TRBD1 (6 bases). V lost 5 bases and J lost 4, with 17 bases in between. The CDR3 runs 15 residues. Germline-derived CDR1 and CDR2 are SGHVS and FQNEAQ. The CDR3, as DNA: TGTGCCAGCAGCCGAAATCGGGGGGCGGGCTATGGCTACACCTTC. This translates into CASSRNRGAGYGYTF.